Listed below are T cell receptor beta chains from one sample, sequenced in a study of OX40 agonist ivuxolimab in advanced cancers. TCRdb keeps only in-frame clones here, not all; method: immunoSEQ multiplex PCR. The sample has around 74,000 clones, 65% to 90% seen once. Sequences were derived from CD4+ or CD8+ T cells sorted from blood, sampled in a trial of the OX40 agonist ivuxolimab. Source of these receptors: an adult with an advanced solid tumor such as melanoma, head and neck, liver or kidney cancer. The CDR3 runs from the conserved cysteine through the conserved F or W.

CDR3aa: CASSLGTGGTQETQYF; v_gene: TRBV7-9
CDR3aa: CASSPDRGSPLHF; v_gene: TRBV18
CDR3aa: CASSLPGRGDGYTF; v_gene: TRBV7-2
CDR3aa: CASSPGTVNEKLFF; v_gene: TRBV7-6
CDR3aa: CASSPWGQRGLAGSEQYF; v_gene: TRBV4-2
CDR3aa: CASSLAGGGYTF; v_gene: TRBV7-8
CDR3aa: CASSLAGTGAYNEQFF; v_gene: TRBV5-8
CDR3aa: CASSYRDRDSVAFF; v_gene: TRBV9
CDR3aa: CASRGTGASRYGYTF; v_gene: TRBV7-2
CDR3aa: CASCRSMNTEAFF; v_gene: TRBV11-2
CDR3aa: CASSNPGQGGNEQFF; v_gene: TRBV6-1
CDR3aa: CASSPGINTGELFF; v_gene: TRBV7-2
CDR3aa: CASSYSRYPSPDTQYF; v_gene: TRBV6-5
CDR3aa: CASSVEEGRLADTQYF; v_gene: TRBV19
CDR3aa: CASSYYTGEMNTEAFF; v_gene: TRBV6-5
CDR3aa: CASGFPSPETQYF; v_gene: TRBV12-5
CDR3aa: CASSRQISGNTIYF; v_gene: TRBV9
CDR3aa: CASSLVSGRTYEQYF; v_gene: TRBV7-9
CDR3aa: CASSELQGSTEAFF; v_gene: TRBV18
CDR3aa: CASSTGQGSTNEKLFF; v_gene: TRBV19
CDR3aa: CASSPEIATAAFF; v_gene: TRBV4-1
CDR3aa: CASSRVGVGEPGANVLTF; v_gene: TRBV27
CDR3aa: CASSLGGVSAQYYGYTF; v_gene: TRBV7-6
CDR3aa: CASSLGGRPRGYTF; v_gene: TRBV5-6
CDR3aa: CASSQWPYVNCQGDNSPLHF; v_gene: TRBV23-1
CDR3aa: CASSPPLGGPSTDTQYF; v_gene: TRBV18
CDR3aa: CASSLDGVGNSPLHF; v_gene: TRBV5-1
CDR3aa: CASALSGGNYGYTF; v_gene: TRBV28
CDR3aa: CASSLFLAGRFSSYEQYF; v_gene: TRBV5-8
CDR3aa: CASSPAAGGSNQPQHF; v_gene: TRBV18
CDR3aa: CASSLTGLGSQETQYF; v_gene: TRBV4-3